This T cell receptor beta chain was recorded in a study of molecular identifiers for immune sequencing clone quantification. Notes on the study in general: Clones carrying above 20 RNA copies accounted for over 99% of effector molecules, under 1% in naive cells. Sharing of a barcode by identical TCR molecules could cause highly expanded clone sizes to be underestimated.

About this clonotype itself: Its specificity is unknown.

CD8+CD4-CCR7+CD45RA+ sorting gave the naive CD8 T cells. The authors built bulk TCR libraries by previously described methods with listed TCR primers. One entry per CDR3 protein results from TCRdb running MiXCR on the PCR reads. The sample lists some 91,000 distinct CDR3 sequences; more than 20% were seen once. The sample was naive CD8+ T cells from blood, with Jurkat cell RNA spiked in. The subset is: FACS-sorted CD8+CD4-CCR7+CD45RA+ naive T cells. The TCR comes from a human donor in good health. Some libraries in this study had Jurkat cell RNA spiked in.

DNA for the CDR3: TGTGCCAGCAGCGAATTCCTAGCGCAAGAGACCCAGTACTTC. Amino acids: CASSEFLAQETQYF. V gene TRBV2 combines with J gene TRBJ2-5; D is possibly TRBD2 (6 bases). This CDR3 is 14 amino acids long. Between the trimmed V and J ends, which lost 6 bases and 2 bases, there was a span of 13 bases. Per germline, CDR1 SNHLY and CDR2 FYNNEI. Variable domain in full (rest from reference TRBV2 and TRBJ2-5): EPEVTQTPSHQVTQMGQEVILRCVPISNHLYFYWYRQILGQKVEFLVSFYNNEISEKSEIFDDQFSVERPDGSNFTLKIRSTKLEDSAMYFCASSEFLAQETQYFGPGTRLLVL.